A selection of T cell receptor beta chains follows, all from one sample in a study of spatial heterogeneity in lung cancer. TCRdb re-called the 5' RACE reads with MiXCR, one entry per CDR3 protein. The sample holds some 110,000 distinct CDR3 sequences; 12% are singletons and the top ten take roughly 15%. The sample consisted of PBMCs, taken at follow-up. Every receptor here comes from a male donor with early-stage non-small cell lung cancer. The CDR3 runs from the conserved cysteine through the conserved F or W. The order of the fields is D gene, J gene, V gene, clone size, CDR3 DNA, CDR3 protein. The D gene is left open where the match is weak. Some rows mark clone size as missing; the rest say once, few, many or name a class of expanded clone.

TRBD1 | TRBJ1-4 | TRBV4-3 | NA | TGCGCCAGCAGCCAAGGAGGGCCGGGACAGGGATACGAAAAACTGTTTTTT | CASSQGGPGQGYEKLFF
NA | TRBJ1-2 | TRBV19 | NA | TGTGCCAGCCTCGGCAGGGGAAGTTACGGCTACACCTTC | CASLGRGSYGYTF
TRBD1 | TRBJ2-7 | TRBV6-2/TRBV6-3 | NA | TGTGCCAGCAGTTACGCCGGGACAGGGCCAGGAGGAATTGCCTACGAGCAGTACTTC | CASSYAGTGPGGIAYEQYF
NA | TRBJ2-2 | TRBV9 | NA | TGTGCCAGCAGCTGGGGGGAGAACACCGGGGAGCTGTTTTTT | CASSWGENTGELFF
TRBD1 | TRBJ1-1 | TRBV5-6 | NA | TGTGCCAGCAGACTGGCAGGGACAGGGAACACTGAAGCTTTCTTT | CASRLAGTGNTEAFF
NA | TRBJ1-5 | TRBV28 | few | TGTGCCAGCAGTTCATCGATAGGCAATCAGCCCCAGCATTTT | CASSSSIGNQPQHF
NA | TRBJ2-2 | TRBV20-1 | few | TGCAGTGCTCTGGCGGGCACAGGGATCGGGGAGCTGTTTTTT | CSALAGTGIGELFF
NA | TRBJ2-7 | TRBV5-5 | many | TGTGCCAGCAGCGTGGGACTGGTCAGCTCCTACGAGCAGTACTTC | CASSVGLVSSYEQYF
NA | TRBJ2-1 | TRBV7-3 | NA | TGTGCCAGCAGCTTGATGGGGGACCCCTACAATGAGCAGTTCTTC | CASSLMGDPYNEQFF
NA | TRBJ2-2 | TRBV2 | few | TGTGCCGGAAACAGGGTTACCGGGGAGCTGTTTTTT | CAGNRVTGELFF
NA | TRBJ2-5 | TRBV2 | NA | TGTGCCAGCAGTTATAGACGTGAAGAGACCCAGTACTTC | CASSYRREETQYF